One sample yielded the 17 T cell receptor beta chains listed below, sequenced in a study of blood T cell repertoires in COVID-19 (dated by TCRdb to 2018 to 2021). The method was the immunoSEQ multiplex PCR assay. TCRdb mirrors the immuneACCESS table, restricted to in-frame sequences. Some clones are absent from its copies; in checked studies, under half trace to an unresolved V gene, and the reason for the others is unknown. Within this sample are hundreds of thousands of clones, with around 85% of them counted one time only. Of the sample, around 9.8% falls within the top ten clones. The sample was PBMCs or T cells enriched from blood (not recorded which). The source of these receptors is a woman in her forties or fifties with acute COVID-19.

J is TRBJ1-6 and V is TRBV4-3, with 10 bases matching TRBD1. Germline V gene lookup returns CDR1 LGHNA and CDR2 YSLEER. Trimming at V came to 2 bases and at J to 9 bases, leaving 7 bases not matched to a gene. This CDR3 has 16 residues. CDR3 bases: TGCGCCAGCAGCCAATCGCCCGGGACAGGGGTTTCACCCCTCCACTTT. Translating gives CASSQSPGTGVSPLHF.

The chain employs TRBV7-2 and TRBJ2-1, with D hard to call. Per germline, CDR1 SGHTA and CDR2 FQGNSA. CDR3 length equals 13 residues. The V and J ends lost 2 bases and 2 bases respectively, with 4 bases between them. In nucleotides, the CDR3 is TGTGCCAGCAGCTTAACTGCCTACAATGAGCAGTTCTTC. Translated, it gives CASSLTAYNEQFF.

The table lists this clone with a few counts. This chain uses TRBV4-2 with TRBJ2-5; a possible D gene is TRBD1 (6 bases). Per the germline V gene, CDR1 is LGHNA and CDR2 is YNFKEQ. The CDR3 loop spans 15 amino acids. V was shortened by 2 bases and J by 5 bases, with 15 bases between the two germline ends. Here the CDR3 DNA reads TGTGCCAGCAGCCAACGTGGTGGGCAGGGGGAGACCCAGTACTTC. Translating it yields CASSQRGGQGETQYF.

The table lists this clone with a few counts. V gene TRBV2 combines with J gene TRBJ1-5; no reliable D call. The V and J ends lost 7 bases and 2 bases respectively, with 15 bases between them. This CDR3 is built from 15 residues. Germline assignment: CDR1 SNHLY and CDR2 FYNNEI. The CDR3 DNA is TGTGCCAGCAAGTTCGGGTCCGATCGCAATCAGCCCCAGCATTTT. Translating gives CASKFGSDRNQPQHF.

The chain carries TRBV6-2 or TRBV6-3 and TRBJ1-5; unclear D gene. CDR1 MNHEY and CDR2 SVGEGT come from the germline V gene. The CDR3 sequence is 12 residues long. The germline V and J ends were trimmed by 6 bases and 8 bases, with 11 bases remaining between them. This CDR3 is CASSPKREPQHF. The CDR3 nucleotides read TGTGCCAGCAGCCCTAAGAGGGAGCCCCAGCATTTT.

V gene TRBV30 combines with J gene TRBJ2-1; possible D gene TRBD2, 5 bases. The germline V gene encodes CDR1 GTSNPN and CDR2 SVGIG (reference sequence). Trimming left V 3 bases short and J 9 bases short, with 9 bases between. The CDR3 runs 11 residues. This chain's CDR3 is CAWREDSEQFF. The CDR3 coding sequence is TGTGCCTGGAGGGAGGATTCTGAGCAGTTCTTC.

This clone is a singleton in its sample. The chain links TRBV7-8 to TRBJ2-1, with D possibly being TRBD2 (5 bases). The CDR3 is made up of 12 amino acids. Trimming removed 5 bases at V and 8 bases at J, with 10 bases between. Germline V gives CDR1 SGHVS, CDR2 FQNEAQ. CDR3 loop: CASSPLDDEQFF. CDR3 nucleotide sequence: TGTGCCAGCAGCCCACTAGACGATGAGCAGTTCTTC.

J is TRBJ2-3 and V is TRBV7-2; TRBD1 agrees at 8 bases. The CDR3 contains 15 residues. The junction had 5 bases not matched to a gene; V was cut back by 3 bases and J by 3 bases. Looked up from germline, CDR1 is SGHTA and CDR2 is FQGNSA. CDR3 sequence: CASSFSGGATDTQYF. In nucleotides, the CDR3 is TGTGCCAGCAGCTTTTCAGGGGGCGCAACAGATACGCAGTATTTT.

This sequence joins TRBV2 and TRBJ2-5; 12 bases are a match to TRBD2. V was pared by 6 bases and J by 1 base, with 9 bases of the junction left unmatched. The CDR3 is made up of 17 amino acids. Germline CDR1 SNHLY, CDR2 FYNNEI. The CDR3 sequence is CASRYTKTSGGQETQYF. In DNA, the CDR3 is TGTGCCAGCAGGTACACCAAGACTAGCGGGGGCCAAGAGACCCAGTACTTC.

The V call is TRBV5-4, the J call TRBJ1-6; TRBD1 is a possible D gene (5 bases). Germline V gene data show CDR1 as SGHNT and CDR2 as YYREEE (reference sequence). Trimming took off 0 bases at V and 7 bases at J, with 14 bases between the two ends. The CDR3 is made up of 16 amino acids. The CDR3 DNA follows: TGTGCCAGCAGCTTGGGTGGGGCAGGAACCAATTCACCCCTCCACTTT. Its translation is CASSLGGAGTNSPLHF.

V gene TRBV2 combines with J gene TRBJ2-1; 7 bases align to TRBD1. The CDR3 length is 16 residues. CDR1 is SNHLY, CDR2 FYNNEI, per germline. Germline trimming cut 6 bases from V and 5 bases from J; bases unmatched to any gene: 13. This CDR3 reads CASSQRTGRQDNEQFF. In DNA form, the CDR3 reads TGTGCCAGCAGCCAGAGGACAGGTCGTCAGGACAATGAGCAGTTCTTC.

This chain connects TRBV6-1 to TRBJ1-2; 7 nucleotides align to TRBD1. This CDR3 is 16 amino acids long. CDR1 and CDR2 (germline): MNHNS, SASEGT. J was trimmed by 5 bases and V by 2 bases; bases with no gene match: 11. CDR3 loop: CASSERSDRDWYGYTF. In nucleotides, the CDR3 is TGTGCCAGCAGTGAACGGTCTGACAGGGATTGGTATGGCTACACCTTC.

The V call is TRBV7-9, the J call TRBJ1-4; D remains unclear. CDR3 length equals 19 residues. Looked up from germline, CDR1 is SEHNR and CDR2 is FQNEAQ (reference sequence). V was shortened by 6 bases and J by 0 bases, with 23 bases between the two germline ends. CDR3 loop: CASRSGSLRSIATNEKLFF. The CDR3 bases are TGTGCCAGCAGGTCCGGGAGCCTCCGCTCAATTGCAACTAATGAAAAACTGTTTTTT.

In this sample, this clone turned up once. The J gene is TRBJ1-6, the V gene TRBV5-4; TRBD1 agrees at 7 bases. The J segment lost 7 bases and the V segment lost 7 bases, leaving 11 bases of the junction unmatched. In germline, CDR1 is SGHNT, CDR2 YYREEE (reference sequence). The CDR3 has 15 amino acids. CDR3 in amino acids: CASRDRALGNSPLHF. DNA for the CDR3: TGTGCCAGCCGCGACAGGGCATTGGGCAATTCACCCCTCCACTTT.

This chain connects TRBV7-7 to TRBJ2-1; 8 nucleotides match TRBD2. Trimming at V came to 6 bases and at J to 4 bases, leaving 8 bases not matched to a gene. Germline lookup yields CDR1 SSHAT and CDR2 FNYEAQ (reference sequence). This CDR3 contains 15 residues. This CDR3 is CASSLAGGEYNEQFF. The CDR3 nucleotides are TGTGCCAGCAGTCTCGCCGGGGGGGAATACAATGAGCAGTTCTTC.

This chain links TRBV5-1 with TRBJ1-5; D might be TRBD1 (5 bases). Trimming left V 2 bases short and J 0 bases short, with 9 bases between. The V gene's germline CDR1 is SGHRS and CDR2 YFSETQ. The CDR3 loop spans 15 amino acids. CDR3 bases: TGCGCCAGCAGCTTAGGGGATAATAGCAATCAGCCCCAGCATTTT. As protein: CASSLGDNSNQPQHF.

The CDR3 sequence is CASRGGTGQPQHF. DNA for the CDR3: TGTGCCAGCAGGGGGGGGACAGGTCAGCCCCAGCATTTT. This rearrangement joins TRBV6-5 to TRBJ1-5, with 8 bases that match TRBD1. Germline trimming cut 6 bases from V and 6 bases from J; bases unmatched to any gene: 4. Germline-derived CDR1 and CDR2 are MNHEY and SVGAGI. The CDR3 runs to 13 residues.